These T cell receptor beta chains were read from a single sample in a study of blood T cells in healthy people across ages. TCRdb independently ran MiXCR on the 5' RACE reads; one entry per CDR3 protein. The table lists some 1.4 million distinct CDR3 sequences, 42% of them singletons. The sequenced sample was blood. These receptors were collected from a woman aged 18-29 years in good health. The CDR3 runs from the conserved cysteine through the conserved F or W. D genes are given only for firm matches. Rows give clone size only sometimes, using once, few, many, or a class for an expanded clone.

D gene	V gene	J gene	clone size	CDR3 protein
NA	TRBV5-6	TRBJ2-5	NA	CASSLITSRETQYF
NA	TRBV13	TRBJ2-5	NA	CASSSTGTTFETQYF
TRBD2	TRBV12-3/TRBV12-4	TRBJ2-2	few	CASSWPSGTSGELFF
NA	TRBV28	TRBJ1-2	NA	CASSSGTLGYTF
NA	TRBV2	TRBJ1-4	few	CASNPGEKLFF
NA	TRBV5-5	TRBJ1-2	NA	CASSLALERRGYGYTF
NA	TRBV27	TRBJ2-4	NA	CATSPAGAAKNIQYF
NA	TRBV10-3	TRBJ1-1	NA	CAIRYNTEAFF
NA	TRBV6-5	TRBJ2-6	few	CASSLVQGANVLTF
NA	TRBV6-5	TRBJ2-2	NA	CASSWGGANTGELFF
NA	TRBV6-6	TRBJ1-5	few	CASSPLQPQHF
NA	TRBV27	TRBJ2-2	NA	CASSTKGANTGELFF
NA	TRBV6-6	TRBJ1-4	NA	CASSWRGSGREKLFF
NA	TRBV15	TRBJ2-3	NA	CATSGGGYLHTQYF
TRBD2	TRBV12-5	TRBJ2-3	few	CASGLVRGTSGFFSTDTQYF
TRBD2	TRBV7-3	TRBJ2-3	NA	CASSFTSAVGDTQYF
TRBD2	TRBV18	TRBJ2-1	NA	CASSTGLDVHEQFF
TRBD2	TRBV28	TRBJ2-3	NA	CASSPRGAGGRDTQYF
TRBD2	TRBV11-2	TRBJ2-7	NA	CASSLGWAGAAQYNEQYF
NA	TRBV18	TRBJ2-7	NA	CASSPNRNEQYF
NA	TRBV6-6	TRBJ1-2	few	CASSYPSDLMNYGYTF
TRBD2	TRBV10-3	TRBJ2-7	NA	CAISESSGGTSYEQYF
TRBD2	TRBV6-2/TRBV6-3	TRBJ2-5	few	CASKGLADQETQYF
NA	TRBV20-1	NA	NA	CSARTPSYNEQYF
NA	TRBV29-1	TRBJ2-7	few	CSVGGVRDGEQYF
TRBD1	TRBV5-5	TRBJ2-7	NA	CASSKNRGSYEQYF
NA	TRBV7-9	TRBJ2-5	few	CASSRILGKQETQYF
TRBD1	TRBV14	TRBJ1-2	once	CASSPQLGISFGQGNYGYTF
NA	TRBV6-1	TRBJ2-5	few	CAASTDQETQYF
TRBD2	TRBV10-3	TRBJ2-7	few	CAAARTSGGSTTYEQYF
NA	TRBV20-1	TRBJ1-4	many	CSARADGPKDNEKLFF
TRBD1	TRBV24-1	TRBJ2-2	NA	CATSDPDRGLPGELFF
NA	TRBV5-1	TRBJ2-1	few	CASSIHTMVPSSYNEQFF
NA	TRBV20-1	TRBJ2-3	NA	CSAPLTAYGTDTQYF
TRBD1	TRBV7-2	TRBJ1-6	NA	CASSLFLGRGGAAGNSPLHF
NA	TRBV6-5	TRBJ1-1	few	CASSPIVLNTEAFF
NA	TRBV27	TRBJ2-5	few	CASSLGVAETQYF
NA	TRBV10-3	TRBJ1-1	NA	CATGRNTEAFF
TRBD1	TRBV29-1	TRBJ1-1	NA	CSVPGGSEAFF
TRBD1	TRBV6-1	TRBJ1-5	NA	CASSEADRRNQPQHF
TRBD2	TRBV12-3/TRBV12-4	TRBJ2-1	once	CASSGTSGSSFPETQFF
TRBD2	TRBV7-9	NA	few	CASSSPKRDPYEQYF
NA	TRBV7-9	TRBJ2-2	NA	CASSKSAGELFF
TRBD2	TRBV2	TRBJ2-2	NA	CASDQSGLVIGELFF
TRBD2	TRBV20-1	TRBJ2-5	NA	CSARASGLADILQETQYF